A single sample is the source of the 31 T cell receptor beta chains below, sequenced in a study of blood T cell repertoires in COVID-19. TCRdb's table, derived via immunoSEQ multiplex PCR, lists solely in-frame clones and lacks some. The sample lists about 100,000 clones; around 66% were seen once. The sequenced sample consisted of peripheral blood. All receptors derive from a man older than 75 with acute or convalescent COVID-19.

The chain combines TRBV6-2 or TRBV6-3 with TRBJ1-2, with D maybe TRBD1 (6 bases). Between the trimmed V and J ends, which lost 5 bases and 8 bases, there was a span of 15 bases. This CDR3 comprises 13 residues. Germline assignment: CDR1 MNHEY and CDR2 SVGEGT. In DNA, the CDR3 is TGTGCCAGCAGTCCGCCGCCAGGACAGGGCTACACCTTC. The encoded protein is CASSPPPGQGYTF.

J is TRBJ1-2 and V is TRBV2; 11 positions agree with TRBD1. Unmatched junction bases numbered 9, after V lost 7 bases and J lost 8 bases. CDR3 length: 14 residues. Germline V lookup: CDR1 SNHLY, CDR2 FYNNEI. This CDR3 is CASIVDRGRRGYTF. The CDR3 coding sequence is TGTGCCAGCATTGTGGACAGGGGGCGCCGAGGCTACACCTTC.

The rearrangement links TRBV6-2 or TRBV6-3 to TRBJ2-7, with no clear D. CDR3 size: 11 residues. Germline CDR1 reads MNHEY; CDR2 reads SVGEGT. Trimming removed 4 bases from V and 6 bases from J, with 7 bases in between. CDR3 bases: TGTGCCAGCAGTTCCCTCCTCGAGCAGTACTTC. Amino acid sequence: CASSSLLEQYF.

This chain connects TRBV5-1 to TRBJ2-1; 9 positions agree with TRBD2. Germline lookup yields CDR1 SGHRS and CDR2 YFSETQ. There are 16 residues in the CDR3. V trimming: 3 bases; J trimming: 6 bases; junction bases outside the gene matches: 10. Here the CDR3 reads CASSWTGTSRINEQFF. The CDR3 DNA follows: TGCGCCAGCAGCTGGACCGGGACTAGCAGAATCAATGAGCAGTTCTTC. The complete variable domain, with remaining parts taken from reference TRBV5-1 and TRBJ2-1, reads KAGVTQTPRYLIKTRGQQVTLSCSPISGHRSVSWYQQTPGQGLQFLFEYFSETQRNKGNFPGRFSGRQFSNSRSEMNVSTLELGDSALYLCASSWTGTSRINEQFFGPGTRLTVL.

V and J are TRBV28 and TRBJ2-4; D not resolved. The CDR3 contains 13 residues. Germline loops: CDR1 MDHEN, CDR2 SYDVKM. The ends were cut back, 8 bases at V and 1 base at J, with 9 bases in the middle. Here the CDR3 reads CASEEWAKNIQYF. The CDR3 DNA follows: TGTGCCAGCGAGGAATGGGCCAAAAACATTCAGTACTTC.

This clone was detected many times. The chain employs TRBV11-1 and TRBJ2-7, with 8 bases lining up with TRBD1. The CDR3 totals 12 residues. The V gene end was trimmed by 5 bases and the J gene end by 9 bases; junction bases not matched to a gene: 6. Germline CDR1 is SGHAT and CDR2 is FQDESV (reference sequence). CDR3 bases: TGTGCCAGCAGCGCTGACAGGGGCCGGCAGTACTTC. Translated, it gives CASSADRGRQYF.

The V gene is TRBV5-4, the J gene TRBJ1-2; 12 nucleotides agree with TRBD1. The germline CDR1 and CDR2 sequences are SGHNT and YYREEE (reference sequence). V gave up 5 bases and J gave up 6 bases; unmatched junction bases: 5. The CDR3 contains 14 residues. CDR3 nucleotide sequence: TGTGCCAGCAGTCCCGGGACAGGGGGCCATGGCTACACCTTC. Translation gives CASSPGTGGHGYTF.

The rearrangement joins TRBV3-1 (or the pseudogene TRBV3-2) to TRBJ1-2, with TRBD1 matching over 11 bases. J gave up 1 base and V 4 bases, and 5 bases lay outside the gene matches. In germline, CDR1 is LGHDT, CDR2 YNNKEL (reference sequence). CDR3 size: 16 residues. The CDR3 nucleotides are TGTGCCAGCAGCCCATGGGGGACAGGGGGTAACTATGGCTACACCTTC. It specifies CASSPWGTGGNYGYTF.

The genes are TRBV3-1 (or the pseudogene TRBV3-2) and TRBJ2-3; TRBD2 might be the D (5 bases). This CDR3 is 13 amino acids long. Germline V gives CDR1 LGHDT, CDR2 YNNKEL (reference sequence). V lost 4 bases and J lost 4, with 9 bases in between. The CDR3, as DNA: TGTGCCAGCAGCCTTTTGGACTCAGATACGCAGTATTTT. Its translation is CASSLLDSDTQYF.

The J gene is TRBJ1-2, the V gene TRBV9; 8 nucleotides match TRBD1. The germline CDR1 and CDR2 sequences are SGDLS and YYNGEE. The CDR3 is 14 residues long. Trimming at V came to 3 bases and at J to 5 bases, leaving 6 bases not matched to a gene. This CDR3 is CASSGPDRGYGYTF. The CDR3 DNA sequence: TGTGCCAGCAGCGGGCCTGACAGGGGATATGGCTACACCTTC.

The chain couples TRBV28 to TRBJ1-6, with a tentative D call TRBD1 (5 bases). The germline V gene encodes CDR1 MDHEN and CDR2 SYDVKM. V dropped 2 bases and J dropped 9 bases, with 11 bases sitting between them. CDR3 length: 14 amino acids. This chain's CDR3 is CASSLTPGGSPLHF. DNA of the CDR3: TGTGCCAGCAGTTTAACCCCGGGGGGTTCACCCCTCCACTTT. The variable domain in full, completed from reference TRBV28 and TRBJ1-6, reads DVKVTQSSRYLVKRTGEKVFLECVQDMDHENMFWYRQDPGLGLRLIYFSYDVKMKEKGDIPEGYSVSREKKERFSLILESASTNQTSMYLCASSLTPGGSPLHFGNGTRLTVT.

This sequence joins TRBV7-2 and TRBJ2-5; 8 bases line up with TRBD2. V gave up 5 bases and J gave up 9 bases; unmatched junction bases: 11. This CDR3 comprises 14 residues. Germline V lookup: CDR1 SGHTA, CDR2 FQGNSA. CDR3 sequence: CASSPLSGSLSQYF. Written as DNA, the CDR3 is TGTGCCAGCAGCCCCCTCAGCGGGAGCTTGTCCCAGTACTTC. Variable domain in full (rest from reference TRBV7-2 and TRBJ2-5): GAGVSQSPSNKVTEKGKDVELRCDPISGHTALYWYRQSLGQGLEFLIYFQGNSAPDKSGLPSDRFSAERTGGSVSTLTIQRTQQEDSAVYLCASSPLSGSLSQYFGPGTRLLVL.

CDR3 bases: TGTGCCAGCAGCGTAGGTGGGGGCCTGGGGAACACTGAAGCTTTCTTT. Its protein product is CASSVGGGLGNTEAFF. The chain uses TRBV9 and TRBJ1-1; maybe TRBD1 (6 bases). The germline V gene encodes CDR1 SGDLS and CDR2 YYNGEE. Trimming cost V 0 bases and J 1 base, with 13 bases left between them. The CDR3 runs 16 residues.

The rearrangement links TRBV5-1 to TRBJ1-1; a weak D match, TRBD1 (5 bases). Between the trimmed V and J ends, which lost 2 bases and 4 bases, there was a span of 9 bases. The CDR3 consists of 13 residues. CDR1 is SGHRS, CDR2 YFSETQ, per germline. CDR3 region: CASSFTRATEAFF. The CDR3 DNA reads TGCGCCAGCAGCTTTACCAGGGCCACTGAAGCTTTCTTT. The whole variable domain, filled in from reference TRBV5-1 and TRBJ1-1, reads KAGVTQTPRYLIKTRGQQVTLSCSPISGHRSVSWYQQTPGQGLQFLFEYFSETQRNKGNFPGRFSGRQFSNSRSEMNVSTLELGDSALYLCASSFTRATEAFFGQGTRLTVV.

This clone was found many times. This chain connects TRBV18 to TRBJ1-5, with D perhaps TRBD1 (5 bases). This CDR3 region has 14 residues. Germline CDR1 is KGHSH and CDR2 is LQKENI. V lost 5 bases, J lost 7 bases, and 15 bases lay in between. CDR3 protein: CASSSQGAGQPQHF. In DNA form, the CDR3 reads TGTGCCAGCTCATCCCAAGGGGCTGGCCAGCCCCAGCATTTT.

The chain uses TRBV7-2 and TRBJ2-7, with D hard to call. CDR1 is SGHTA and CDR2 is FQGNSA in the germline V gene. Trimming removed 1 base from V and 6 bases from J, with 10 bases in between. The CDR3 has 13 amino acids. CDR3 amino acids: CASSLVPSGEQYF. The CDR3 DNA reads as TGTGCCAGCAGCTTAGTCCCTTCGGGCGAGCAGTACTTC.

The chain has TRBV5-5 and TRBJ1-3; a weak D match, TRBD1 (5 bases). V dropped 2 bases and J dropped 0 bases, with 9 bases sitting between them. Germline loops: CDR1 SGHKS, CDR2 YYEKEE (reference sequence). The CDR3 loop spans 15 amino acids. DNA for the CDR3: TGTGCCAGCAGCTTCCAGGGCGGCTCTGGAAACACCATATATTTT. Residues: CASSFQGGSGNTIYF.

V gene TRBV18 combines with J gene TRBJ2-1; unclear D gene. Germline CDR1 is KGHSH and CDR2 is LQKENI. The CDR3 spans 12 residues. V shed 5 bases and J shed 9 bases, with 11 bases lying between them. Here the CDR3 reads CASSFQVGEQFF. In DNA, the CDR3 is TGTGCCAGCTCATTCCAAGTCGGTGAGCAGTTCTTC.

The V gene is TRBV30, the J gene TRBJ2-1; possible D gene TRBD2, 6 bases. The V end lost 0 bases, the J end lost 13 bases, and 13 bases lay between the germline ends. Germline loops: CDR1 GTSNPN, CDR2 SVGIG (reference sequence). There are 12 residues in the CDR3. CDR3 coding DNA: TGTGCCTGGAGTGTCGACCCCGGGGGTCAGTTCTTC. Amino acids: CAWSVDPGGQFF.

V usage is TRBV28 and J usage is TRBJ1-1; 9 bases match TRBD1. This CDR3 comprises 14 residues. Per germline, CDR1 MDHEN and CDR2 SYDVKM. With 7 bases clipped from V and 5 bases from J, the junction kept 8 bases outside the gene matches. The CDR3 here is CASNTGQGVTEAFF. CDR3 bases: TGTGCCAGCAATACGGGACAGGGAGTTACTGAAGCTTTCTTT.

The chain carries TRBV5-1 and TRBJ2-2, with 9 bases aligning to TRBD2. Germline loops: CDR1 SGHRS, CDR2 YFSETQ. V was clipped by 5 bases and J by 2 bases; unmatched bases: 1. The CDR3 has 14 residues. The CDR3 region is CASRTSGNTGELFF. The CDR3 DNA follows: TGCGCCAGCAGGACTAGCGGCAACACCGGGGAGCTGTTTTTT.

CDR3 protein: CASRRGERTEAFF. The CDR3 nucleotides read TGTGCCAGCAGGCGGGGGGAAAGGACTGAAGCTTTCTTT. The rearrangement uses TRBV9 and TRBJ1-1; weak D call: TRBD1 (5 bases). The germline gives CDR1 SGDLS, CDR2 YYNGEE. The ends were cut back, 5 bases at V and 5 bases at J, with 13 bases in the middle. The CDR3 runs 13 residues.

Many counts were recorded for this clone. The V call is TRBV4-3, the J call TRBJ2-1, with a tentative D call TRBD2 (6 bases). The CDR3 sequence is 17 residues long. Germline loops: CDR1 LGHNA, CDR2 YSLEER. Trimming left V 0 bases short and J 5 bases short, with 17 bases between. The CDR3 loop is CASSQDGADYWDNEQFF. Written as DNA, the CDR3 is TGCGCCAGCAGCCAAGATGGAGCGGACTACTGGGACAATGAGCAGTTCTTC.

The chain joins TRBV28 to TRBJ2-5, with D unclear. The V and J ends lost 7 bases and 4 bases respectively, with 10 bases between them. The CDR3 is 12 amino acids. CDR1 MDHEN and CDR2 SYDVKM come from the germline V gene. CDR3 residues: CASTTSSETQYF. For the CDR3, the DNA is TGTGCCAGCACCACGAGTTCAGAGACCCAGTACTTC.

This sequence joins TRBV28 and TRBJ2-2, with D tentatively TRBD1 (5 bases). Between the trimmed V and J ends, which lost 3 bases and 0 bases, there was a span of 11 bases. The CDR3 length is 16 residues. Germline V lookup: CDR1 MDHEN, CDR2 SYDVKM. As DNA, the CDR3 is TGTGCCAGCAGTTTCGTTAGGACACCGAACACCGGGGAGCTGTTTTTT. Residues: CASSFVRTPNTGELFF.

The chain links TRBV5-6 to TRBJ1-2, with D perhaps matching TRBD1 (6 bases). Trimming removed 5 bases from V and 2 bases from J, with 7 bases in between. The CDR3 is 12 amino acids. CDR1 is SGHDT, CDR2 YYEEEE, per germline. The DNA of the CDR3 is TGTGCCAGCAGTACAGGGAACTATGGCTACACCTTC. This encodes CASSTGNYGYTF.

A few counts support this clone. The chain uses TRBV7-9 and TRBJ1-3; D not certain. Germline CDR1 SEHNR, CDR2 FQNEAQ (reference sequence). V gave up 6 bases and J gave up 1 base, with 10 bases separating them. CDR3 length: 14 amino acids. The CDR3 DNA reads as TGTGCCAGCAGTCAAGAGGGTTCTGGAAACACCATATATTTT. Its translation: CASSQEGSGNTIYF.

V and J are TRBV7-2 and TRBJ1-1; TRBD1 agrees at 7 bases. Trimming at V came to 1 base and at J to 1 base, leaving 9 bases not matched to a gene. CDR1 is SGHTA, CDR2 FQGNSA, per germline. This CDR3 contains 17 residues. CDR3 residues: CASSLEQGSRGNTEAFF. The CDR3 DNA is TGTGCCAGCAGCTTAGAACAGGGGTCTCGAGGGAACACTGAAGCTTTCTTT.

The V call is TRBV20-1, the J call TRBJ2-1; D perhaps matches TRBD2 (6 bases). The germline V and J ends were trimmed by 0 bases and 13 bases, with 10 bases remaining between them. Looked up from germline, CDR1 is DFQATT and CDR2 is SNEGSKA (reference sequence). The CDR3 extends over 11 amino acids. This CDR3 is CSAREGTPQFF. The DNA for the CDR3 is TGCAGTGCTAGAGAAGGGACTCCTCAGTTCTTC.

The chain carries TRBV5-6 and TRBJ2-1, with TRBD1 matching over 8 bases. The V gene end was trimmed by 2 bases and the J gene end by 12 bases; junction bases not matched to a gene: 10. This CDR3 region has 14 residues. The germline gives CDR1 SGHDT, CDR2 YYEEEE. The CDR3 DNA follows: TGTGCCAGCAGCTTAGCAGGGGGCATAGTGGGGCAGTTCTTC. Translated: CASSLAGGIVGQFF.

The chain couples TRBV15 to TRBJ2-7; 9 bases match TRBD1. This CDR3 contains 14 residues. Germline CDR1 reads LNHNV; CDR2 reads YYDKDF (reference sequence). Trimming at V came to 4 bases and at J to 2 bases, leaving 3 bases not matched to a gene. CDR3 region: CATSKGQGPYEQYF. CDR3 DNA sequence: TGTGCCACCAGCAAGGGACAGGGTCCCTACGAGCAGTACTTC.